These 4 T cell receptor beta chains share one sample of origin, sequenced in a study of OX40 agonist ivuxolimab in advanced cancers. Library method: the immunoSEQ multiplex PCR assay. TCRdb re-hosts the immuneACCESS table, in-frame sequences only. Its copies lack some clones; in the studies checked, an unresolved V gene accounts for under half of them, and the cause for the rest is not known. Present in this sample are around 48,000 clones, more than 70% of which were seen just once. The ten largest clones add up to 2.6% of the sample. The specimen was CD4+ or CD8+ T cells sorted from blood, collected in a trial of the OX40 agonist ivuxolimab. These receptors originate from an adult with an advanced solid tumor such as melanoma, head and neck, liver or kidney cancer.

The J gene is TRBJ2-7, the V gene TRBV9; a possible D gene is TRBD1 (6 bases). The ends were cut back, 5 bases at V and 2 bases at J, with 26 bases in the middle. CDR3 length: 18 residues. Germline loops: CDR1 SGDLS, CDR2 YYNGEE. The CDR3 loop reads CASSRWAGEALSTYEQYF. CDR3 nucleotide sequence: TGTGCCAGCAGTCGCTGGGCAGGGGAAGCTCTAAGCACCTACGAGCAGTACTTC.

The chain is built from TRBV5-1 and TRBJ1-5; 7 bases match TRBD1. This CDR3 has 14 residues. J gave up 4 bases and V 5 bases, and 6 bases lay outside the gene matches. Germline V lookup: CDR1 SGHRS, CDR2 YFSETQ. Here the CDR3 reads CASSSGQPNQPQHF. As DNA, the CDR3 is TGCGCCAGCAGTTCGGGACAGCCAAATCAGCCCCAGCATTTT.

The CDR3 bases are TGCGCCAGCAGCTTGGACCCGAGGGATAATTCACCCCTCCACTTT. It codes for CASSLDPRDNSPLHF. The chain links TRBV5-1 to TRBJ1-6; the D is unclear. The germline V and J ends were trimmed by 0 bases and 5 bases, with 9 bases remaining between them. Per germline, CDR1 SGHRS and CDR2 YFSETQ. The CDR3 has 15 amino acids.

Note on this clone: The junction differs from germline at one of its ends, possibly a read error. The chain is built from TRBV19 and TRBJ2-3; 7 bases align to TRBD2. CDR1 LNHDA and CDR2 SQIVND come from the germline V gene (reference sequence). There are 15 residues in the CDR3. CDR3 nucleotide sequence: TGTGCCGGTAGCCTCGGACTAGTCGTCACAGATACGCAGTATTTT. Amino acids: CAGSLGLVVTDTQYF.